This T cell receptor (beta chain) was sequenced for a study of beta chain features in type 1 diabetes. About the research overall: Across the samples, about 110,000,000 sorted cells were examined in total.

As regards this clone: As yet, its antigen is unknown.

V lost 3 bases, J lost 0 bases, and 13 bases lay in between. Germline V CDR1 and CDR2: MGHRA, YSYEKL. CDR3 size: 16 residues. All of the isolated RNA was reverse transcribed, so expressed TCRB transcripts were sequenced. Naive, central memory and regulatory T cell samples produced a mean of about 3.4 million reads. Method: immunoSEQ multiplex PCR; TCRdb's copy keeps in-frame clones and lacks some. The table shows hundreds of thousands of clones, with 11% to 15% occurring only once. Study-wide results and limits: All four CD4+ subsets from Type 1 diabetes patients carried moderately but significantly shorter TCRB CDR3s. The analysis here could not establish whether HLA type shapes TCRB rearrangement.

The sample taken for sequencing was naive CD4+ T cells from blood. This clonotype originated in a man younger than 30 with type 1 diabetes. The gene calls are TRBV4-1 and TRBJ2-3; unclear D gene. Here the CDR3 reads CASSHVPSTSTDTQYF. The CDR3 region has the DNA TGCGCCAGCAGCCACGTGCCGTCGACTAGCACAGATACGCAGTATTTT.